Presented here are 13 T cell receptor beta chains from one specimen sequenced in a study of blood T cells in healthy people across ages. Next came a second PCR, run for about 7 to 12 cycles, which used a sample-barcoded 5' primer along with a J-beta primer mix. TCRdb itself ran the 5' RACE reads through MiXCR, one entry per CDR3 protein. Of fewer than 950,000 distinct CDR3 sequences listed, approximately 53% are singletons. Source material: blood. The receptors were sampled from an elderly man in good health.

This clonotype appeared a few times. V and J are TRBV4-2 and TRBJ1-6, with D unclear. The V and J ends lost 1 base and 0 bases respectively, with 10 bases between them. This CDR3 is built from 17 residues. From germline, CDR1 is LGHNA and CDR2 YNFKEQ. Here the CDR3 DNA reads TGTGCCAGCAGCCAAGGGCGTAAGAGCTCCTATAATTCACCCCTCCACTTT. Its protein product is CASSQGRKSSYNSPLHF.

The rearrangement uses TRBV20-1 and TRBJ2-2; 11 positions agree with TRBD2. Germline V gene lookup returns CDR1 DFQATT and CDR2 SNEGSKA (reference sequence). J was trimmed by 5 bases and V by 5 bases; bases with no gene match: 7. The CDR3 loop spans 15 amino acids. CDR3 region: CSAFLAGGQTGELFF. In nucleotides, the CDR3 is TGCAGTGCTTTCTTAGCGGGAGGGCAAACCGGGGAGCTGTTTTTT.

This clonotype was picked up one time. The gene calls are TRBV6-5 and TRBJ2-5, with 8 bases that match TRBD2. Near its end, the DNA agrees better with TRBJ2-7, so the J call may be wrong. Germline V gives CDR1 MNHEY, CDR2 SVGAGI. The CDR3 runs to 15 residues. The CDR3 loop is CASSSPGGLAGEQYF. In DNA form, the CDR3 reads TGTGCCAGCAGTTCCCCCGGAGGACTAGCCGGCGAGCAGTACTTC.

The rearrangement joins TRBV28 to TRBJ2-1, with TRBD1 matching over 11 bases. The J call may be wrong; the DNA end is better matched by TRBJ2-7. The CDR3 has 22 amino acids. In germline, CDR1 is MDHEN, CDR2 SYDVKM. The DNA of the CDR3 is TGTGCCAGCAGTTCCCTCTTTCCCCCGGGAGGAAAAGGACAGGGGGCCTACAATGAGCAGTACTTC. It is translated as CASSSLFPPGGKGQGAYNEQYF.

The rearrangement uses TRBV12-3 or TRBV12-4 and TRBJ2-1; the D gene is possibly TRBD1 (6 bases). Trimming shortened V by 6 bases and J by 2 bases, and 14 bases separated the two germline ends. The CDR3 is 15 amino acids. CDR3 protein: CASSRDTIPYNEQFF. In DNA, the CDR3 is TGTGCCAGCAGCCGGGACACGATCCCCTACAATGAGCAGTTCTTC.

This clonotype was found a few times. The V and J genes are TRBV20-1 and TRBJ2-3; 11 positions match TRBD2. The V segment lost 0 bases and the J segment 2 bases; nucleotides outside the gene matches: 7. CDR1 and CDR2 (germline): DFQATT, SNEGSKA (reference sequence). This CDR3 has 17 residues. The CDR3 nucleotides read TGCAGTGCTAGAGATCCTAGCGGGAGGAGAAACACAGATACGCAGTATTTT. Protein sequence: CSARDPSGRRNTDTQYF.

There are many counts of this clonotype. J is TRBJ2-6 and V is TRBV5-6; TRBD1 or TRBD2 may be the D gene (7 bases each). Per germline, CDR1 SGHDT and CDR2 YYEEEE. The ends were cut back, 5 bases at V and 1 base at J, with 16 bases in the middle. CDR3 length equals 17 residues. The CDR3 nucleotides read TGTGCCAGCAGGATCAGGGGGAGGGGTTCTGGGGCCAACGTCCTGACTTTC. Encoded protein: CASRIRGRGSGANVLTF.

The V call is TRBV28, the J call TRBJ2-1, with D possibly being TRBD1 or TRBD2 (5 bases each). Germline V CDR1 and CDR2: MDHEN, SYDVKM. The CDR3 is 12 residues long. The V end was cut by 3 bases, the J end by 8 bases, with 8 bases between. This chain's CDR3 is CASSLGVDEQFF. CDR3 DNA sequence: TGTGCCAGCAGTTTGGGGGTTGATGAGCAGTTCTTC.

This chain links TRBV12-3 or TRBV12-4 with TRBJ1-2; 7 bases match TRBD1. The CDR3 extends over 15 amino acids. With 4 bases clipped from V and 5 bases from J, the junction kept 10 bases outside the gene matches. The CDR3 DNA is TGTGCCAGCAGTTCCCAGGAGGGGGCTCGGTATGGCTACACCTTC. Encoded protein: CASSSQEGARYGYTF.

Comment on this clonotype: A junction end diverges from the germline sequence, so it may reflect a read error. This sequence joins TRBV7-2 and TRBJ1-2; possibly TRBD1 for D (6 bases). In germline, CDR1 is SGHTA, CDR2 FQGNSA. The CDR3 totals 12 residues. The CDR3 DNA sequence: TGTGTCAGCAACAGGGAGAGGGATGGCTACACCTTC. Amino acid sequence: CVSNRERDGYTF.

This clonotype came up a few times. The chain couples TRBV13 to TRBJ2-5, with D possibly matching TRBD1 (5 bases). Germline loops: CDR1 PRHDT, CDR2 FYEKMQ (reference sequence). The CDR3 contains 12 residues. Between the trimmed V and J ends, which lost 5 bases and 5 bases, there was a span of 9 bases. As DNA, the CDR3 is TGTGCCAGCAGCAGTGGGGCTGAGACCCAGTACTTC. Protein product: CASSSGAETQYF. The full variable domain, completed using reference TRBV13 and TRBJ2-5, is AAGVIQSPRHLIKEKRETATLKCYPIPRHDTVYWYQQGPGQDPQFLISFYEKMQSDKGSIPDRFSAQQFSDYHSELNMSSLELGDSALYFCASSSGAETQYFGPGTRLLVL.

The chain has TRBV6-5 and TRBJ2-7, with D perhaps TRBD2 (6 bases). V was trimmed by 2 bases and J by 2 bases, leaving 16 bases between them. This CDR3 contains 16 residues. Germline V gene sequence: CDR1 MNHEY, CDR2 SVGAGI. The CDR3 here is CASSYGSGTGAYEQYF. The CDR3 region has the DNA TGTGCCAGCAGTTACGGTTCCGGGACGGGAGCCTACGAGCAGTACTTC.

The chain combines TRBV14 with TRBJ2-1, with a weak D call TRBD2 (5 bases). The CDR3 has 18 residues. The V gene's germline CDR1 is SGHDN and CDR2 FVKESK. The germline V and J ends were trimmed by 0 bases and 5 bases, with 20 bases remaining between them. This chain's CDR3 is CASSQDEAGRWSDNEQFF. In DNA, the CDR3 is TGTGCCAGCAGCCAAGATGAGGCGGGCCGGTGGTCGGACAATGAGCAGTTCTTC.